One and the same sample provided the 32 T cell receptor beta chains below, sequenced in a study of CD8 T cells in ankylosing spondylitis. In TCRdb, the 5' RACE reads were re-called with MiXCR into one record per CDR3 protein. The sample holds a few hundred thousand distinct CDR3 sequences, 20% seen once. Sequences were obtained from blood, either unsorted or a sorted T cell fraction (not recorded which). The receptors shown here come from a male donor with ankylosing spondylitis or in good health (not recorded which).

This clonotype appeared a few times. The genes are TRBV7-2 and TRBJ2-5, with D maybe TRBD2 (5 bases). CDR3 size: 13 residues. Germline V CDR1 and CDR2: SGHTA, FQGNSA. V gave up 3 bases and J gave up 4 bases, with 9 bases separating them. CDR3 nucleotide sequence: TGTGCCAGCAGCTTCGGTGGGAGAGAGACCCAGTACTTC. Amino acid sequence: CASSFGGRETQYF.

This clonotype was recorded a few times. J is TRBJ2-6 and V is TRBV4-1, with 9 bases that match TRBD1. CDR1 MGHRA and CDR2 YSYEKL come from the germline V gene. The length of the CDR3 is 16 residues. V gave up 11 bases and J gave up 0 bases; unmatched junction bases: 8. The CDR3 DNA reads as TGCGCCTCCCGGGACAGGGCTTTCTCTGGGGCCAACGTCCTGACTTTC. Translating gives CASRDRAFSGANVLTF.

Comment on this clonotype: The junction differs from germline at one of its ends, possibly a read error. The chain is built from TRBV6-4 and TRBJ1-4, with TRBD1 matching 9 bases. This CDR3 is 19 amino acids long. From germline, CDR1 is MRHNA and CDR2 SNTAGT. The CDR3 sequence: CAISSPGQGRIATNEKLFF. CDR3 coding DNA: TGTGCCATCAGTTCCCCGGGACAGGGAAGAATTGCAACTAATGAAAAACTGTTTTTT.

V and J are TRBV3-1 and TRBJ1-1; the D is unclear. V lost 1 base and J 6 bases, leaving 12 bases between the germline ends. Germline V lookup: CDR1 LGHDT, CDR2 YNNKEL (reference sequence). This CDR3 has 14 residues. The CDR3 reads CASSQVAGWSEAFF. The CDR3 DNA reads TGTGCCAGCAGCCAAGTAGCGGGTTGGTCTGAAGCTTTCTTT.

This clonotype was seen a few times. CDR3 nucleotides: TGCGCCAGCAGCCAAGATCATAGACTTTCCACTAGCACAGATACGCAGTATTTT. The encoded protein is CASSQDHRLSTSTDTQYF. The chain carries TRBV4-1 and TRBJ2-3; D is uncertain. V was clipped by 0 bases and J by 0 bases, with 16 bases between them. The CDR3 runs to 18 residues. Germline values: CDR1 MGHRA, CDR2 YSYEKL.

In this sample, this clonotype turned up a few times. V is TRBV6-1 and J is TRBJ2-1, with D perhaps TRBD1 (6 bases). Trimming shortened V by 7 bases and J by 5 bases, and 21 bases separated the two germline ends. Germline V gives CDR1 MNHNS, CDR2 SASEGT. The CDR3 length is 16 residues. As DNA, the CDR3 is TGTGCCAGCACCTCCGACAGGACTGAACCTCACAATGAGCAGTTCTTC. Protein: CASTSDRTEPHNEQFF.

The V call is TRBV27, the J call TRBJ2-7, with D hard to call. In germline, CDR1 is MNHEY, CDR2 SMNVEV (reference sequence). V was clipped by 4 bases and J by 6 bases, with 13 bases between them. CDR3 size: 13 residues. CDR3 protein: CASSSIDEVEQYF. In DNA, the CDR3 is TGTGCCAGCAGTTCGATCGACGAAGTCGAGCAGTACTTC.

V usage is TRBV9 and J usage is TRBJ2-5, with 9 nucleotides matching TRBD2. Per the germline V gene, CDR1 is SGDLS and CDR2 is YYNGEE. The CDR3 has 15 residues. V was pared by 2 bases and J by 5 bases, with 7 bases of the junction left unmatched. CDR3 amino acids: CASSVARGGGETQYF. The CDR3, as DNA: TGTGCCAGCAGCGTCGCGCGGGGGGGCGGGGAGACCCAGTACTTC.

This chain's CDR3 is CASSYSRADQETQYF. The CDR3 coding sequence is TGTGCCAGCAGTTACTCGAGGGCGGACCAAGAGACCCAGTACTTC. The gene calls are TRBV6-5 and TRBJ2-5, with D possibly matching TRBD2 (5 bases). The CDR3 extends over 15 amino acids. Trimming removed 0 bases from V and 0 bases from J, with 8 bases in between. Germline CDR1 is MNHEY and CDR2 is SVGAGI.

Of note for this clonotype: In this CDR3 the conserved last residue, phenylalanine or tryptophan, is missing, so a read error is likely. The limits of the CDR3 on the DNA are not certain, so only TCRdb's listed CDR3 is given. The J gene is TRBJ2-7, the V gene TRBV10-3; TRBD1 is the table's D call, not checked against the DNA. Counting both end residues, the CDR3 totals 12 amino acids. Per germline, CDR1 ENHRY and CDR2 SYGVKD. CDR3 residues: CAISEPPGQGPL.

The chain employs TRBV5-6 and TRBJ1-2; D unclear. Germline CDR1 is SGHDT and CDR2 is YYEEEE. V lost 0 bases, J lost 4 bases, and 10 bases lay in between. The CDR3 is made up of 14 amino acids. In DNA form, the CDR3 reads TGTGCCAGCAGCTTGGTGGGCGAAAGCTATGGCTACACCTTC. It is translated as CASSLVGESYGYTF.

The chain employs TRBV20-1 and TRBJ2-3; D is possibly TRBD1 or TRBD2 (5 bases each). This CDR3 contains 13 residues. Germline V lookup: CDR1 DFQATT, CDR2 SNEGSKA (reference sequence). The CDR3 nucleotides read TGCAGCCCGAGGGACCTCAGCACAGATACGCAGTATTTT. Its translation is CSPRDLSTDTQYF.

The V call is TRBV12-3 or TRBV12-4, the J call TRBJ2-4; 11 bases map to TRBD2. V lost 1 base, J lost 7 bases, and 6 bases stayed unmatched. The CDR3 runs 16 residues. The CDR3 region has the DNA TGTGCCAGCAGTTTAGGCCTAGCGGGGGGTCGGAACATTCAGTACTTC. Translated: CASSLGLAGGRNIQYF.

The genes are TRBV2 and TRBJ2-7, with D possibly matching TRBD1 (5 bases). V was pared by 8 bases and J by 0 bases, with 11 bases between. Per the germline V gene, CDR1 is SNHLY and CDR2 is FYNNEI. The CDR3 is 13 amino acids. The CDR3 loop reads CASAGKVSYEQYF. In nucleotides, the CDR3 is TGTGCCAGCGCAGGGAAAGTCTCCTACGAGCAGTACTTC.

V is TRBV29-1 and J is TRBJ2-7; D remains ambiguous. This CDR3 is built from 16 residues. Germline CDR1 reads SQVTM; CDR2 reads ANQGSEA. The germline V and J ends were trimmed by 3 bases and 1 base, with 19 bases remaining between them. The CDR3 DNA is TGCAGCGTTGAGGTGGCAGGAGCTTCAGTTTCCTACGAGCAGTACTTC. Residues: CSVEVAGASVSYEQYF.

There are a few counts of this clonotype. This rearrangement joins TRBV20-1 to TRBJ1-1; perhaps TRBD1 as D (5 bases). This CDR3 has 13 residues. V was pared by 2 bases and J by 4 bases, with 11 bases between. Germline V gene lookup returns CDR1 DFQATT and CDR2 SNEGSKA (reference sequence). CDR3 nucleotide sequence: TGCAGTGCTAGAAGGGCAGGGAGCACTGAAGCTTTCTTT. It translates to CSARRAGSTEAFF.

The chain recombines TRBV5-1 with TRBJ2-7, with TRBD1 as a possible D gene (5 bases). V was shortened by 4 bases and J by 6 bases, with 8 bases between the two germline ends. The V gene's germline CDR1 is SGHRS and CDR2 YFSETQ. The CDR3 contains 11 residues. The CDR3 nucleotides are TGCGCCAGCAGCGGAAGGGGCGAGCAGTACTTC. Translation: CASSGRGEQYF.

This clonotype has only a few counts. The CDR3: CASSLAVGTGGNTEAFF. In DNA, the CDR3 is TGTGCCAGCAGCTTGGCCGTTGGGACAGGGGGGAACACTGAAGCTTTCTTT. The rearrangement links TRBV5-6 to TRBJ1-1; 11 nucleotides align to TRBD1. The V gene's germline CDR1 is SGHDT and CDR2 YYEEEE. CDR3 length equals 17 residues. V shed 0 bases and J 1 base; nucleotides not matched to a gene: 5.

With respect to this clonotype: Since the CDR3 does not end with the conserved phenylalanine or tryptophan, this likely comes from a read error. The genes are TRBV4-1 and TRBJ2-1; D uncertain. V lost 0 bases and J 0 bases, leaving 15 bases between the germline ends. Germline V gives CDR1 MGHRA, CDR2 YSYEKL. The CDR3 covers 18 residues. In DNA form, the CDR3 reads TGCGCCAGCAGCCAAGATTCGTCACCTACCTACTCCTACAATGAGCAGTTCTCC. Protein product: CASSQDSSPTYSYNEQFS.

Only a few counts were recorded for this clonotype. The chain links TRBV12-3 or TRBV12-4 to TRBJ1-2, with a possible D match to TRBD1 (5 bases). The CDR3 sequence is 15 residues long. Trimming removed 5 bases from V and 3 bases from J, with 16 bases in between. The CDR3 spells CASSPGTDAYYGYTF. Written as DNA, the CDR3 is TGTGCCAGCAGTCCCGGGACGGATGCCTACTATGGCTACACCTTC.

This clonotype has more than one count but fewer than ten. The gene calls are TRBV28 and TRBJ2-5, with 11 positions matching TRBD2. This CDR3 has 16 residues. V lost 6 bases and J lost 4; bases outside the gene matches: 10. The germline gives CDR1 MDHEN, CDR2 SYDVKM. The CDR3 sequence: CASSLSGGAAGETQYF. DNA for the CDR3: TGTGCCAGCAGCCTTAGCGGGGGGGCCGCTGGAGAGACCCAGTACTTC.

V is TRBV13 and J is TRBJ1-6, with 9 positions matching TRBD1. The CDR3 spans 14 residues. Germline CDR1 reads PRHDT; CDR2 reads FYEKMQ (reference sequence). After removal of 5 bases from V and 10 bases from J, the junction contained 6 bases not matched to a gene. The chain's CDR3 is CASSTGGRGSPLHF. The CDR3 DNA reads as TGTGCCAGCAGCACAGGGGGCAGAGGCTCACCCCTCCACTTT.

The rearrangement joins TRBV11-2 to TRBJ2-7; D is perhaps TRBD2 (7 bases). Germline loops: CDR1 SGHAT, CDR2 FQNNGV. CDR3 size: 15 residues. Trimming removed 5 bases at V and 2 bases at J, with 16 bases between. The CDR3 is CASSVRGGPAYEQYF. The CDR3 DNA reads TGTGCCAGCAGCGTAAGGGGGGGGCCGGCCTACGAGCAGTACTTC.

This rearrangement joins TRBV3-1 to TRBJ2-5; TRBD2 matches at 16 bases. Germline V lookup: CDR1 LGHDT, CDR2 YNNKEL (reference sequence). The V and J ends lost 4 bases and 5 bases, in that order; junction bases with no gene match: 7. This CDR3 is built from 17 residues. The DNA of the CDR3 is TGTGCCAGCAGCCCGGGACTAGCGGGGGGGCCGATGGAGACCCAGTACTTC. Protein product: CASSPGLAGGPMETQYF.

The chain employs TRBV7-9 and TRBJ2-3, with 7 positions matching TRBD2. Germline CDR1 SEHNR, CDR2 FQNEAQ (reference sequence). V dropped 5 bases and J dropped 4; count of bases not matched to a gene: 12. There are 16 residues in the CDR3. CDR3 DNA sequence: TGTGCCAGCAGCCCGCCGGGACTACCTATCGCAGATACGCAGTATTTT. Its translation is CASSPPGLPIADTQYF.

This clonotype was recorded a few times. V and J are TRBV5-6 and TRBJ2-7; D is possibly TRBD1 (5 bases). The V end lost 0 bases, the J end lost 3 bases, and 7 bases lay between the germline ends. CDR1 is SGHDT, CDR2 YYEEEE, per germline. CDR3 length equals 13 residues. The CDR3 loop reads CASSLEGYYEQYF. The CDR3 DNA follows: TGTGCCAGCAGCTTGGAGGGGTACTACGAGCAGTACTTC.

This clonotype was detected only a few times. The rearrangement uses TRBV6-5 and TRBJ1-3; D uncertain. V gave up 2 bases and J gave up 4 bases, with 6 bases separating them. Germline V gives CDR1 MNHEY, CDR2 SVGAGI. CDR3 length: 13 residues. The CDR3 region is CASSYGEGNTIYF. CDR3 sequence (DNA): TGTGCCAGCAGTTACGGCGAAGGAAACACCATATATTTT.

This clonotype has more than one count but fewer than ten. J is TRBJ2-7 and V is TRBV12-3 or TRBV12-4; 12 bases fit TRBD2. This CDR3 spans 15 amino acids. Trimming took 5 bases from V and 3 from J; bases not matched to a gene: 5. DNA of the CDR3: TGTGCCAGCAGTCGCCGGACTAGCGGGGACTACGAGCAGTACTTC. Protein product: CASSRRTSGDYEQYF.

This clonotype showed up just once. This sequence joins TRBV7-9 and TRBJ2-2, with D perhaps matching TRBD2 (5 bases). CDR1 is SEHNR, CDR2 FQNEAQ, per germline (reference sequence). With 2 bases removed from V and 6 bases from J, the gap between germline ends came to 16 bases. The CDR3 sequence is 16 residues long. CDR3 in amino acids: CASSLPRDFPPGELFF. CDR3 DNA: TGTGCCAGCAGCTTACCTCGGGATTTCCCACCCGGGGAGCTGTTTTTT.

This clonotype was detected ten times or more. The chain carries TRBV12-3 or TRBV12-4 and TRBJ1-5; the D gene is possibly TRBD1 (5 bases). Trimming took off 1 base at V and 2 bases at J, with 9 bases between the two ends. The CDR3 consists of 15 residues. The CDR3 is CASSLEDTGNQPQHF. CDR3 nucleotide sequence: TGTGCCAGCAGTTTAGAGGACACGGGCAATCAGCCCCAGCATTTT.

This chain connects TRBV28 to TRBJ1-2; D gene ambiguous. Germline-derived CDR1 and CDR2 are MDHEN and SYDVKM. The V end was cut by 10 bases, the J end by 6 bases, with 9 bases between. This CDR3 region has 10 residues. Here the CDR3 reads CAIDGDGYTF. The CDR3 bases are TGTGCCATCGACGGGGATGGCTACACCTTC.

This sequence joins TRBV7-9 and TRBJ2-5; 9 bases align to TRBD1. The germline V gene has CDR1 SEHNR and CDR2 FQNEAQ (reference sequence). This CDR3 is built from 14 residues. The ends lost 5 bases at V and 5 bases at J; junction bases unmatched: 6. The CDR3 DNA reads TGTGCCAGCAGCCAGGGACAGGGCGGGGAGACCCAGTACTTC. Protein: CASSQGQGGETQYF.